The table lists the clone carrying this T cell receptor (beta chain) with many counts. The sample belongs to a study of T cells in Graves' hyperthyroidism and ophthalmopathy. What was amplified from RNA transcripts were TCR beta CDR3 regions. First-round RT-PCR targeting the TCR CDR3 was performed with the HTBI primer set. TCRdb fed the multiplex PCR reads into MiXCR, producing one record per CDR3 protein. The repertoire holds 400,000 to 500,000 distinct CDR3 sequences, with roughly 14% as singletons. The sequence derives from a man between 18 and 35 years old with Graves' ophthalmopathy. Sequences were obtained from blood.

The CDR3 spells CASSPTWSGGANTGELFF. Here the CDR3 DNA reads TGTGCCAGCAGCCCCACCTGGTCAGGGGGCGCGAACACCGGGGAGCTGTTTTTT. This chain uses TRBV28 with TRBJ2-2; 8 bases are a match to TRBD1. CDR3 size: 18 residues. CDR1 and CDR2 from the germline V gene are MDHEN and SYDVKM. The V segment lost 6 bases and the J segment 0 bases; nucleotides outside the gene matches: 12.